A single sample is the source of the 2 T cell receptor beta chains below, sequenced in a study of response to subunit inactivated influenza vaccine. TCRdb reanalysed the RT-PCR reads using MiXCR and keeps one entry per CDR3 protein. The table records under 200,000 distinct CDR3 sequences, around 10% of them present only once. This specimen consisted of CD8+ T cells sorted from PBMCs, obtained around 25 months after vaccination. All receptors derive from a man aged 45 to 70 who received an inactivated influenza vaccine.

This chain connects TRBV7-9 to TRBJ2-5, with D unresolved. Germline-derived CDR1 and CDR2 are SEHNR and FQNEAQ (reference sequence). This CDR3 region has 15 residues. Trimming removed 5 bases from V and 2 bases from J, with 15 bases in between. The CDR3 protein is CASSGTGEDQETQYF. CDR3 in DNA: TGTGCCAGCAGCGGCACTGGGGAAGATCAAGAGACCCAGTACTTC.

This chain connects TRBV6-5 to TRBJ1-4; D gene unclear. V shed 0 bases and J shed 7 bases, with 18 bases lying between them. Looked up from germline, CDR1 is MNHEY and CDR2 is SVGAGI. The CDR3 is 17 residues long. CDR3 residues: CASSYSVVRFVGEKLFF. The DNA of the CDR3 is TGTGCCAGCAGTTACTCGGTGGTGAGGTTCGTGGGTGAAAAACTGTTTTTT.